The TCR beta chain under discussion was sequenced for a study of blood T cell repertoires in COVID-19. Germline V gene lookup returns CDR1 SEHNR and CDR2 FQNEAQ (reference sequence). V gave up 3 bases and J gave up 8 bases, with 11 bases separating them. This CDR3 has 14 amino acids. Profiling relied on immunoSEQ multiplex PCR, and the TCRdb table lists in-frame clones only, not all of them. The repertoire includes roughly 160,000 clones, roughly four fifths of them detected once, and approximately 10% sits in the top ten. Recruits, aged about 18 to 90 years, lived in around 24 US areas. Resolution of symptoms, clearance, or two negative PCRs was present in recovered Cohort 3 donors.

The V gene is TRBV7-9, the J gene TRBJ1-6, with a possible D match to TRBD1 (5 bases). Sequenced material: PBMCs or T cells enriched from blood (not recorded which). The receptor's source is a man in his forties or fifties who had recovered from COVID-19. CDR3 in amino acids: CASSFWGIDSPLHF. CDR3 nucleotide sequence: TGTGCCAGCAGCTTCTGGGGCATAGATTCACCCCTCCACTTT.